This TCR beta chain stems from a study of cytomegalovirus exposure and HLA in healthy donors. PCR involved 60 Vbeta and 13 Jbeta primers. Profiled with immunoSEQ multiplex PCR; TCRdb holds only in-frame clones, not every one. The table has about 160,000 clones, 80% to 90% seen once. General study points: The authors listed over 150 TCR beta chains as cytomegalovirus-associated.

Germline V gene sequence: CDR1 MNHEY, CDR2 SMNVEV (reference sequence). CDR3 size: 14 residues. Trimming took off 3 bases at V and 3 bases at J, with 9 bases between the two ends. The table lists this clone with a count of one. Its target is unknown. The rearrangement links TRBV27 to TRBJ2-1, with D perhaps TRBD1 (5 bases). Sequencing was performed on PBMCs. This clonotype originated in a woman aged 18-30 years in good health and CMV-seronegative. For the CDR3, the DNA is TGTGCCAGCAGTTTCCAGGGAAACTACAATGAGCAGTTCTTC. Translating it yields CASSFQGNYNEQFF.